The clone carrying this T cell receptor beta chain was counted a single time. Its antigen is unknown. The record originates from a study of blood T cells in healthy people across ages. Study conclusions and caveats: Donors of long life had a larger count of naive CD4+ cells and greater diversity than aged donors.

CDR1 MNHEY and CDR2 SVGAGI come from the germline V gene. The CDR3 runs 15 residues. A sample-barcoded 5' primer and a J-beta primer mix were used in a second PCR of roughly 7 to 11 cycles. A 12-random-nucleotide template-switch adaptor tagged each cDNA molecule. Each CDR3 protein is one row after TCRdb ran MiXCR on the 5' RACE reads. The sample has 1.5 million to 2 million distinct CDR3 sequences, roughly 28% seen once; the top ten hold roughly 8%. Sequenced sample: blood. The clonotype comes from a woman aged 25 to 39 in good health. The chain employs TRBV6-5 and TRBJ2-1; D gene uncertain. The J call may be wrong; the DNA end is better matched by TRBJ2-7. CDR3 loop: CASRKLADTVGEQYF. Written as DNA, the CDR3 is TGTGCCAGCAGAAAACTGGCCGATACCGTGGGCGAGCAGTACTTC.